This T cell receptor beta chain was obtained from a study of breast tumors, draining lymph nodes, adjacent tissues. General study findings and limits: Tumor repertoires ranked between lymph nodes and nontumor tissue in diversity, with V and J gene preferences. The lymph node origin of tumor T cells was framed as consistent with a hypothesis, not demonstrated. Luminal-like breast cancer showed significantly higher tumor–nontumor repertoire similarity than basal-like.

Each CDR3 protein gets one entry after TCRdb re-called the multiplex PCR reads with MiXCR. Of 14,000 to 15,000 distinct CDR3 sequences in the sample, 40% to 50% were seen once. Worth noting for this clonotype: The antigen remains unidentified.

The CDR3 is made up of 16 amino acids. Germline loops: CDR1 MNHNS, CDR2 SASEGT. V gave up 8 bases and J gave up 9 bases; unmatched junction bases: 16. The gene calls are TRBV6-1 and TRBJ2-1, with 10 bases identical to TRBD2. The material sequenced was tumor-adjacent breast tissue. The sequence was obtained from a female donor with breast cancer. Some clones in this sample may be carry-over from other donors' samples. CDR3 protein: CASGASGSGTSREQFF. The CDR3, as DNA: TGTGCCAGCGGGGCTAGCGGGAGTGGAACGTCACGTGAGCAGTTCTTC.